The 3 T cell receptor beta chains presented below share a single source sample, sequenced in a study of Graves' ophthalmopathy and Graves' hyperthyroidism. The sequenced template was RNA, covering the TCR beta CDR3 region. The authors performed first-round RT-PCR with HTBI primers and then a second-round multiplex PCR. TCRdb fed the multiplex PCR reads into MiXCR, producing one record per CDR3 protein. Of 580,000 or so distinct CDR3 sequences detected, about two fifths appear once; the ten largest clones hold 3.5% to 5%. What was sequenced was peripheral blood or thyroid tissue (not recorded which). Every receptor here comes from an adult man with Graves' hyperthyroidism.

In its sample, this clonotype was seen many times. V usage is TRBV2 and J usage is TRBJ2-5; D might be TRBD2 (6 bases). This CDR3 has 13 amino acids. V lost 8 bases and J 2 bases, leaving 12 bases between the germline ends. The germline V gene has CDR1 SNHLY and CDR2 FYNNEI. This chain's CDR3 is CASRGGIQETQYF. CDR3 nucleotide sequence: TGTGCCAGCCGTGGGGGGATACAAGAGACCCAGTACTTC.

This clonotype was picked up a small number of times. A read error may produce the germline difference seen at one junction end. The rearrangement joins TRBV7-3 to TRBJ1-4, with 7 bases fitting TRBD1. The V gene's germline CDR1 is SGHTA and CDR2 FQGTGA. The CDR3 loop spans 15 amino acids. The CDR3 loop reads CASSQERAAGGKLFF. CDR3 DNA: TGCGCCAGCAGCCAAGAAAGAGCGGCAGGGGGAAAACTGTTTTTT. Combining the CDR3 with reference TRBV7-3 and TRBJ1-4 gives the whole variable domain GAGVSQTPSNKVTEKGKYVELRCDPISGHTALYWYRQSLGQGPEFLIYFQGTGAADDSGLPNDRFFAVRPEGSVSTLKIQRTERGDSAVYLCASSQERAAGGKLFFGSGTQLSVL.

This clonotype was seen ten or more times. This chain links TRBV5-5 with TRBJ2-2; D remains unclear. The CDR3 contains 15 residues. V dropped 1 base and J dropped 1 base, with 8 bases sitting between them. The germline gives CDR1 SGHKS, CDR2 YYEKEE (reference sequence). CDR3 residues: CASSLNQRNTGELFF. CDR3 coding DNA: TGTGCCAGCAGCTTGAACCAGCGGAACACCGGGGAGCTGTTTTTT.